This TCR beta chain was profiled in a study of PD-L1 blockade in urothelial cancer. Study overall: Analyses were performed on blood at 3 weeks after treatment start (the second dose) and at 6 weeks.

As to time point: peripheral blood 6 weeks after treatment start. Each patient gave between 1 and 8 samples of peripheral blood mononuclear cells, which were collected pretreatment and during treatment. Repertoires were generated with immunoSEQ multiplex PCR, while TCRdb's copy carries only in-frame clones and drops some. Of about 120,000 clones listed, roughly 90% are singletons. The sample was PBMCs, taken around atezolizumab (anti-PD-L1) treatment. This receptor was taken from a man between 60 and 75 years old with urothelial cancer.

The CDR3 is CASSKHYRTGEFYGYTF. Here the CDR3 DNA reads TGTGCCAGCAGCAAACACTACCGGACAGGGGAATTCTATGGCTACACCTTC. This chain joins TRBV21-1 and TRBJ1-2; the table names TRBD1, a call not compared with the DNA. TRBV21-1 has pseudogene status. The CDR3 contains 17 residues.